Following are 10 T cell receptor beta chains from one sample sequenced in a study of T cells in Graves' hyperthyroidism and ophthalmopathy. TCR beta CDR3 regions were amplified from RNA transcripts. First-round RT-PCR with HTBI primers amplified the TCR CDR3 region. TCRdb itself ran the multiplex PCR reads through MiXCR, one entry per CDR3 protein. The sample includes approximately 620,000 distinct CDR3 sequences, 15% to 20% of them seen just once. The specimen was blood. The receptors were sampled from a woman aged 40 to 50 with Graves' ophthalmopathy.

This clonotype occurred many times. The chain uses TRBV7-8 and TRBJ1-2; perhaps TRBD1 as D (5 bases). The germline V and J ends were trimmed by 1 base and 3 bases, with 12 bases remaining between them. CDR3 length: 15 amino acids. Germline CDR1 and CDR2: SGHVS and FQNEAQ. CDR3: CASSLVQGSDYGYTF. The DNA for the CDR3 is TGTGCCAGCAGCTTAGTCCAGGGTTCAGACTATGGCTACACCTTC.

This clonotype was counted a few times. This chain uses TRBV20-1 with TRBJ2-1, with a weak D call TRBD1 (6 bases). The CDR3 sequence is 15 residues long. V was pared by 4 bases and J by 0 bases, with 13 bases between. Germline V gene lookup returns CDR1 DFQATT and CDR2 SNEGSKA (reference sequence). DNA of the CDR3: TGCAGTGCTAAGCTGGACAGCAGCTCCTACAATGAGCAGTTCTTC. Protein sequence: CSAKLDSSSYNEQFF.

This clonotype came up many times. J is TRBJ2-5 and V is TRBV2; 11 positions agree with TRBD2. Germline V gene data show CDR1 as SNHLY and CDR2 as FYNNEI. V was pared by 7 bases and J by 1 base, with 2 bases of the junction left unmatched. The CDR3 loop spans 14 amino acids. CDR3 sequence (DNA): TGTGCCAGCAAACTAGCGGGGGCCCAAGAGACCCAGTACTTC. This codes for CASKLAGAQETQYF.

This clonotype was found a few times. Since a much larger clone is just one base distant, this may be a read error. The chain has TRBV20-1 and TRBJ2-3, with a tentative D call TRBD2 (6 bases). Germline CDR1 is DFQATT and CDR2 is SNEGSKA (reference sequence). The length of the CDR3 is 17 residues. Trimming removed 0 bases from V and 2 bases from J, with 18 bases in between. The DNA for the CDR3 is TGCAGTGCTAGAGACGGCGGGGAGGCCGAGATCACAGATACGCAGTATTTT. It is translated as CSARDGGEAEITDTQYF.

CDR3 DNA sequence: TGCAGCGTTGAAGAGACGGACGACACGAGCTACGAGCAGTACTTC. This gives the protein CSVEETDDTSYEQYF. The rearrangement joins TRBV29-1 to TRBJ2-7; no clear D gene. The V end lost 0 bases, the J end lost 3 bases, and 15 bases lay between the germline ends. CDR1 is SQVTM, CDR2 ANQGSEA, per germline. CDR3 size: 15 residues.

This clonotype has at least ten counts. The rearrangement joins TRBV2 to TRBJ2-7, with TRBD2 identical over 13 bases. The CDR3 extends over 17 amino acids. Germline V gives CDR1 SNHLY, CDR2 FYNNEI. V shed 7 bases, J shed 0 bases, and the junction held 9 bases outside the gene matches. The CDR3 here is CASTWGLAGMSSYEQYF. DNA for the CDR3: TGTGCCAGCACCTGGGGACTAGCGGGGATGAGCTCCTACGAGCAGTACTTC.

The chain joins TRBV15 to TRBJ2-1; TRBD2 matches 16 bases. Per germline, CDR1 LNHNV and CDR2 YYDKDF (reference sequence). The CDR3 runs to 16 residues. The V segment lost 3 bases and the J segment 6 bases; nucleotides outside the gene matches: 2. The CDR3 reads CATSRGLAGGGNEQFF. CDR3 nucleotides: TGTGCCACCAGCAGGGGACTAGCGGGAGGGGGCAATGAGCAGTTCTTC.

The V gene is TRBV19, the J gene TRBJ2-2; no firm D call. V lost 3 bases, J lost 6 bases, and 5 bases lay in between. In germline, CDR1 is LNHDA, CDR2 SQIVND (reference sequence). CDR3 length equals 12 residues. DNA of the CDR3: TGTGCCAGTAGTATTGTGTCCGGGGAGCTGTTTTTT. Its protein is CASSIVSGELFF.

This clonotype was seen a few times. This chain uses TRBV5-1 with TRBJ2-3; 8 positions agree with TRBD2. Germline V CDR1 and CDR2: SGHRS, YFSETQ. The CDR3 length is 16 residues. The V gene end was trimmed by 4 bases and the J gene end by 5 bases; junction bases not matched to a gene: 12. CDR3 loop: CASSPTGGLGLDTQYF. The DNA of the CDR3 is TGCGCCAGCAGCCCAACGGGAGGGCTTGGGTTAGATACGCAGTATTTT.

The sample holds many counts of this clonotype. The rearrangement joins TRBV15 to TRBJ2-3; D is possibly TRBD2 (7 bases). V was pared by 3 bases and J by 2 bases, with 12 bases between. CDR1 LNHNV and CDR2 YYDKDF come from the germline V gene (reference sequence). CDR3 length: 15 residues. The CDR3 nucleotides read TGTGCCACCAGCAGGGGGGGGCGCACCACAGATACGCAGTATTTT. This translates into CATSRGGRTTDTQYF.